This T cell receptor (beta chain) was found in a study of blood T cell repertoires in COVID-19. The ends were cut back, 5 bases at V and 4 bases at J, with 14 bases in the middle. This CDR3 contains 14 residues. Looked up from germline, CDR1 is MNHEY and CDR2 is SMNVEV (reference sequence). Original processing notes: The authors estimated nucleated cell counts from reference gene primer amplification. Here immunoSEQ multiplex PCR was the method, and the copy in TCRdb shows in-frame clones only, minus some. That table furnishes V, J and clone size, whereas the DNA furnished D and trimming. The sample comprises around 230,000 clones, around 80% of which are singletons, and 27% rests with the top ten.

The specimen sequenced was peripheral blood. The chain recombines TRBV27 with TRBJ1-2, with D uncertain. This TCR derives from a man aged 40-49 years with acute or convalescent COVID-19. The CDR3 reads CASSPMPTGYGYTF. In nucleotides, the CDR3 is TGTGCCAGCAGTCCGATGCCCACGGGCTATGGCTACACCTTC.